The clone carrying this T cell receptor beta chain was counted ten times or more. Antigen specificity is unknown. These data come from a study of T cells in Graves' hyperthyroidism and ophthalmopathy. Study-level points and caveats: The model predicted ophthalmopathy a median roughly 6.5 months before onset.

RNA transcripts gave rise to amplified TCR beta CDR3 regions. The TCR CDR3 first-round RT-PCR relied on the HTBI primer set. MiXCR, run by TCRdb on the multiplex PCR reads, gives a single entry per CDR3 protein. The sample shows 500,000 to 600,000 distinct CDR3 sequences, more than 45% of them seen only once. Trimming stripped 3 bases from V and 1 base from J, with 9 bases between. Germline CDR1 is KGHSH and CDR2 is LQKENI. The CDR3 runs to 14 residues. This clonotype was obtained from an adult woman with Graves' disease, either hyperthyroidism or ophthalmopathy (not recorded which). The sequencing input was peripheral blood or thyroid tissue (not recorded which). The chain recombines TRBV18 with TRBJ1-2; no definite D call. CDR3 DNA: TGTGCCAGCTCACCCTCGGCAGTTAACTATGGCTACACCTTC. It is translated as CASSPSAVNYGYTF.